Listed below are T cell receptor beta chains from one sample, sequenced in a study of cytomegalovirus exposure and HLA in healthy donors. Here immunoSEQ multiplex PCR was the method, and the copy in TCRdb shows in-frame clones only, minus some. The sample includes some 200,000 clones, approximately 84% of them seen just once. What was sequenced was PBMCs. The receptor source for this set is a woman in her forties or fifties in good health and CMV-seropositive. The CDR3 runs from the conserved cysteine through the conserved F or W. Each record gives: CDR3 DNA, CDR3 protein, J gene, clone size, D gene, V gene. D genes are given only for firm matches. The size field is filled for only some rows; it gives once, few, many or a size class.

CDR3nt: TGTGCCAGCAGCCGTGGGGTTGGGGCGACGGAGCTGTTTTTT
CDR3aa: CASSRGVGATELFF
j_gene: TRBJ2-2
abundance: -
d_gene: -
v_gene: TRBV14

CDR3nt: TGTGCCAGTACGAACGGCAGGGCCCAGCCCCAGCATTTT
CDR3aa: CASTNGRAQPQHF
j_gene: TRBJ1-5
abundance: -
d_gene: -
v_gene: TRBV19

CDR3nt: TGTGCCAGCAGCTTGGGGCTCTACGAGCAGTACTTC
CDR3aa: CASSLGLYEQYF
j_gene: TRBJ2-7
abundance: few
d_gene: -
v_gene: TRBV5-6

CDR3nt: TGTGCCAGCAGTGAGGACAGGGGGCAGGCCTACGAGCAGTACTTC
CDR3aa: CASSEDRGQAYEQYF
j_gene: TRBJ2-7
abundance: -
d_gene: TRBD1
v_gene: TRBV2

CDR3nt: TGTGCCAGCAGCCAAACTACAGCGGGGGGAGGGGAAAACATTCAGTACTTC
CDR3aa: CASSQTTAGGGENIQYF
j_gene: TRBJ2-4
abundance: once
d_gene: TRBD2
v_gene: TRBV4-2

CDR3nt: TGTGCCACCAGCAGAGGAACTAGCGGGGGGGCCTGGGAGCAGTACTTC
CDR3aa: CATSRGTSGGAWEQYF
j_gene: TRBJ2-7
abundance: -
d_gene: TRBD2
v_gene: TRBV15

CDR3nt: TGTGCCTGGAGTCTTCAGTTCTACGAGCAGTACTTC
CDR3aa: CAWSLQFYEQYF
j_gene: TRBJ2-7
abundance: -
d_gene: -
v_gene: TRBV30

CDR3nt: TGCGCCAGCAGCTTCAGGGATCCCCAGAACACTGAAGCTTTCTTT
CDR3aa: CASSFRDPQNTEAFF
j_gene: TRBJ1-1
abundance: -
d_gene: -
v_gene: TRBV5-1

CDR3nt: TGCGCCAGCAGCCTCCGACAGAGCTCCTACAATGAGCAGTTCTTC
CDR3aa: CASSLRQSSYNEQFF
j_gene: TRBJ2-1
abundance: few
d_gene: -
v_gene: TRBV5-1

CDR3nt: TGTGCCACTGAAGCGGGGGGATACAATGAGCAGTTCTTC
CDR3aa: CATEAGGYNEQFF
j_gene: TRBJ2-1
abundance: once
d_gene: TRBD2
v_gene: TRBV2

CDR3nt: TGTGCCAGCAGCACAAGGACAGGTTCTAATGAAAAACTGTTTTTT
CDR3aa: CASSTRTGSNEKLFF
j_gene: TRBJ1-4
abundance: -
d_gene: TRBD1
v_gene: TRBV6-1

CDR3nt: TGTGCCAGCAGACAAGGTAGGGGGGGGAGTGAAGCTTTCTTT
CDR3aa: CASRQGRGGSEAFF
j_gene: TRBJ1-1
abundance: few
d_gene: -
v_gene: TRBV25-1

CDR3nt: TGCAGCGTTGAAGGCATAGGGGCAGGGAAGGTCTTC
CDR3aa: CSVEGIGAGKVF
j_gene: TRBJ2-7
abundance: -
d_gene: -
v_gene: TRBV29-1

CDR3nt: TGCGCCAGCAGCTTGGCCGGGAGGAACACTGAAGCTTTCTTT
CDR3aa: CASSLAGRNTEAFF
j_gene: TRBJ1-1
abundance: -
d_gene: -
v_gene: TRBV5-1

CDR3nt: TGTGCCAGCTCACCACCGAGCATGAACACTGAAGCTTTCTTT
CDR3aa: CASSPPSMNTEAFF
j_gene: TRBJ1-1
abundance: -
d_gene: -
v_gene: TRBV18

CDR3nt: TGTGCCAGCAGAGGGAGCGGCGGGGGGTTAGGCGAGCAGTACTTC
CDR3aa: CASRGSGGGLGEQYF
j_gene: TRBJ2-7
abundance: -
d_gene: TRBD2
v_gene: TRBV7-2

CDR3nt: TGTGCCAGCGGGCGACAGTCCTCCTACGAGCAGTACTTC
CDR3aa: CASGRQSSYEQYF
j_gene: TRBJ2-7
abundance: once
d_gene: -
v_gene: TRBV6-1

CDR3nt: TGTGCCAGCAGTTCCCCATTCGGGACAGGGTTCTATGGCTACACCTTC
CDR3aa: CASSSPFGTGFYGYTF
j_gene: TRBJ1-2
abundance: -
d_gene: TRBD1
v_gene: TRBV28

CDR3nt: TGTGCCAGCAGCTTTATGGGGGGTTTAGGCACCTTC
CDR3aa: CASSFMGGLGTF
j_gene: TRBJ1-2
abundance: -
d_gene: -
v_gene: TRBV5-6

CDR3nt: TGTGCCAGCAGCTTGGTGAGCAGCGGTTCCGGGGGCTACACCTTC
CDR3aa: CASSLVSSGSGGYTF
j_gene: TRBJ1-2
abundance: -
d_gene: -
v_gene: TRBV5-6

CDR3nt: TGTGCCAGCAGCTTAGGCGGAAGGAACACTGAAGCTTTCTTT
CDR3aa: CASSLGGRNTEAFF
j_gene: TRBJ1-1
abundance: -
d_gene: -
v_gene: TRBV7-3

CDR3nt: TGCAGCGTTGGACTCCCAAGGGGGTTGAACTCTGGGGCCAACGTCCTGACTTTC
CDR3aa: CSVGLPRGLNSGANVLTF
j_gene: TRBJ2-6
abundance: -
d_gene: -
v_gene: TRBV29-1

CDR3nt: TGTGCCAGCCAAGGGGGTAATGAGCAGTTCTTC
CDR3aa: CASQGGNEQFF
j_gene: TRBJ2-1
abundance: -
d_gene: -
v_gene: TRBV6-5

CDR3nt: TGTGCCAGTAGTATTGGGACAGGGGGCTCCAAAAACATTCAGTACTTC
CDR3aa: CASSIGTGGSKNIQYF
j_gene: TRBJ2-4
abundance: -
d_gene: TRBD1
v_gene: TRBV19

CDR3nt: TGTGCCAGCAGCCAAGCAATGACAGGGGGGAACTATGGCTACACCTTC
CDR3aa: CASSQAMTGGNYGYTF
j_gene: TRBJ1-2
abundance: -
d_gene: TRBD1
v_gene: TRBV4-2

CDR3nt: TGTGCCAGCAGTCTGTCGGCGGCTAGCACAGATACGCAGTATTTT
CDR3aa: CASSLSAASTDTQYF
j_gene: TRBJ2-3
abundance: once
d_gene: -
v_gene: TRBV2

CDR3nt: TGTGCCAGTAGCCAACTCCCGGCAGGGGGAGGTTCTGGAAACACCATATATTTT
CDR3aa: CASSQLPAGGGSGNTIYF
j_gene: TRBJ1-3
abundance: -
d_gene: TRBD1
v_gene: TRBV19

CDR3nt: TGCAGCGTTGAGGTAACAGGCTATGGCTACACCTTC
CDR3aa: CSVEVTGYGYTF
j_gene: TRBJ1-2
abundance: -
d_gene: -
v_gene: TRBV29-1

CDR3nt: TGTGCCAGCGCGCTACCGCTATATAATTCACCCCTCCACTTT
CDR3aa: CASALPLYNSPLHF
j_gene: TRBJ1-6
abundance: -
d_gene: -
v_gene: TRBV6-5

CDR3nt: TGTGCCAGCAGCAGGGCGGGGGGCTACGAGCAGCACTTC
CDR3aa: CASSRAGGYEQHF
j_gene: TRBJ2-7
abundance: once
d_gene: TRBD2
v_gene: TRBV6-1

CDR3nt: TGTGCCAGCAGTTTAAAGGGCGGGGGGGCCTCGAACACCGGGGAGCTGTTTTTT
CDR3aa: CASSLKGGGASNTGELFF
j_gene: TRBJ2-2
abundance: -
d_gene: TRBD2
v_gene: TRBV27

CDR3nt: TGCAGCCAAACCGGGGAGGACTCCTACGAGCAGTACTTC
CDR3aa: CSQTGEDSYEQYF
j_gene: TRBJ2-7
abundance: -
d_gene: -
v_gene: TRBV29-1

CDR3nt: TGTGCCAGCAGCCAGGAAGGTGGCGAGCAGTACTTC
CDR3aa: CASSQEGGEQYF
j_gene: TRBJ2-7
abundance: few
d_gene: -
v_gene: TRBV5-6

CDR3nt: TGTGCCAGCAGCTTGCCGGGACAGGTGAACACTGAAGCTTTCTTT
CDR3aa: CASSLPGQVNTEAFF
j_gene: TRBJ1-1
abundance: once
d_gene: TRBD1
v_gene: TRBV5-4